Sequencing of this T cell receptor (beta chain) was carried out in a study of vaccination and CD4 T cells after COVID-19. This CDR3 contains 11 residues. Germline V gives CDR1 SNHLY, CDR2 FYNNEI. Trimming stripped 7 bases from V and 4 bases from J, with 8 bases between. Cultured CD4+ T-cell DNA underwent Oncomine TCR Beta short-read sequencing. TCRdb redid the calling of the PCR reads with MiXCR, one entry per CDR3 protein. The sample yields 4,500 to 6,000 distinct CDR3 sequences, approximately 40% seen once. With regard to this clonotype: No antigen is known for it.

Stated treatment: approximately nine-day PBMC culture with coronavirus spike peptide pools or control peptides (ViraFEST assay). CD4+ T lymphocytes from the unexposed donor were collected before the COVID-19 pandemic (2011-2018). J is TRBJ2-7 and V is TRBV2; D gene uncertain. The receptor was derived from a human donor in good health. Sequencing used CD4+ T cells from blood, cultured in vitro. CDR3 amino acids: CASKIGYEQYF. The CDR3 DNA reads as TGTGCCAGCAAGATCGGGTACGAGCAGTACTTC.